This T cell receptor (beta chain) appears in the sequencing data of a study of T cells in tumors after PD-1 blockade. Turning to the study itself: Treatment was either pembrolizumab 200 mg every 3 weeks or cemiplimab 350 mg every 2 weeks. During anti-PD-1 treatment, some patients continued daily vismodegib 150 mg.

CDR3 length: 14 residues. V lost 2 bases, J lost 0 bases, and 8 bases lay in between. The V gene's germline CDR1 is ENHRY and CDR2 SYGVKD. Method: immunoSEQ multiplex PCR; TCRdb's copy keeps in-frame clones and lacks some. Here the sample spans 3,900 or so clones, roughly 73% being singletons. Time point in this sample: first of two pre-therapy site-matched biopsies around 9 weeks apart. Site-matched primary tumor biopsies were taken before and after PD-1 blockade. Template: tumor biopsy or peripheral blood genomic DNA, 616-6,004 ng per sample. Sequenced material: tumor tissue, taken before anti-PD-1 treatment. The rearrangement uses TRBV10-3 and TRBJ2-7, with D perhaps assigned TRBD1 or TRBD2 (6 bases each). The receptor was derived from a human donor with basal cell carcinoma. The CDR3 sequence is CAISERGDSYEQYF. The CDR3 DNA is TGTGCCATCAGTGAGAGGGGGGACTCCTACGAGCAGTACTTC.